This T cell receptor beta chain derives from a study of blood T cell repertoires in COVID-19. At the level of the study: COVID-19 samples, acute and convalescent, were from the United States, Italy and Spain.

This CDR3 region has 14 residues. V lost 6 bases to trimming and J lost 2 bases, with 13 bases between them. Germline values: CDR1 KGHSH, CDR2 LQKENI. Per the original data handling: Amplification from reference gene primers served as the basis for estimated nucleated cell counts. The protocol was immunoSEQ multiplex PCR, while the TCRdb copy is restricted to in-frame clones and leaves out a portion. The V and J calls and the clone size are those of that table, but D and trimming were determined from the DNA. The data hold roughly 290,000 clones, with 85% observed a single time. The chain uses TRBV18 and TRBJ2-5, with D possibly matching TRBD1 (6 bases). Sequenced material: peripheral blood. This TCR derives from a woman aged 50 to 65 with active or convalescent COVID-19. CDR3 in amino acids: CASSRGDRQETQYF. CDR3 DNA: TGTGCCAGCTCCCGAGGCGACAGGCAAGAGACCCAGTACTTC.